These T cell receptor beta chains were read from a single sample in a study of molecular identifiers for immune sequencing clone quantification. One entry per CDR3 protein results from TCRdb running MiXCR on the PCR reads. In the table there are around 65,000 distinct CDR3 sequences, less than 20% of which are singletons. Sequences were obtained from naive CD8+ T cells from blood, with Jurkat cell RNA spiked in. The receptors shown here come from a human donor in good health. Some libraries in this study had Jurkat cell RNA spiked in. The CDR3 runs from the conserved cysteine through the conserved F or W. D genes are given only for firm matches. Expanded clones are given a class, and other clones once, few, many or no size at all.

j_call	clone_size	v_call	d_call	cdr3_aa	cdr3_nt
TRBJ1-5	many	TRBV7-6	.	CASSLALSHVDQPQHF	TGTGCCAGCAGCTTAGCGCTGTCTCATGTCGATCAGCCCCAGCATTTT
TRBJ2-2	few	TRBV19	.	CASSLPNTGELFF	TGTGCCAGTAGTCTCCCAAACACCGGGGAGCTGTTTTTT
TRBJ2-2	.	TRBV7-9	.	CASGETNTGELFF	TGTGCCAGCGGCGAGACGAACACCGGGGAGCTGTTTTTT
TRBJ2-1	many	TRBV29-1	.	CGVLISQMGSYNEQFF	TGCGGCGTTTTGATCTCGCAGATGGGCTCCTACAATGAGCAGTTCTTC
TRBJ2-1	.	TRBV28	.	CASVSYNEQFF	TGTGCCAGCGTGTCCTACAATGAGCAGTTCTTC
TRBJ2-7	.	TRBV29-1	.	CSVTTDTSYEQYF	TGCAGCGTTACAACGGACACCTCCTACGAGCAGTACTTC
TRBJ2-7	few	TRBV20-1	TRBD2	CSASWGGSYEQYF	TGCAGTGCTTCCTGGGGGGGCTCCTACGAGCAGTACTTC
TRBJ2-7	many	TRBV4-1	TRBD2	CASSQVGTSYEQYF	TGCGCCAGCAGCCAAGTAGGGACTAGCTACGAGCAGTACTTC
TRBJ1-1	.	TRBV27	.	CASSLGPGGDTEAFF	TGTGCCAGCAGCCTCGGACCGGGAGGTGACACTGAAGCTTTCTTT
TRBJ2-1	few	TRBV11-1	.	CASSAVTDYNEQFF	TGTGCCAGCAGCGCTGTGACTGACTACAATGAGCAGTTCTTC
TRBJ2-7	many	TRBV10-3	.	CAISGDFSYEQYF	TGTGCCATCAGTGGGGACTTCTCCTACGAGCAGTACTTC
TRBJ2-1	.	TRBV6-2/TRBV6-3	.	CASRTNYEQFF	TGTGCCAGCAGGACTAACTATGAGCAGTTCTTC
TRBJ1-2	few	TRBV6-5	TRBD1	CASRAGTAHGYTF	TGTGCCAGCAGGGCAGGGACAGCGCATGGCTACACCTTC
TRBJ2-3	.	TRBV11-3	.	CASCRSSTPRTDTQYF	TGTGCCAGCTGCCGAAGCTCTACTCCGAGGACAGATACGCAGTATTTT
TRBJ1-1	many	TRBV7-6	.	CASSLTPEGYTEAFF	TGTGCCAGCAGCTTAACGCCGGAGGGGTACACTGAAGCTTTCTTT
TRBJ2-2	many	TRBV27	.	CASSLTAGELFF	TGTGCCAGCAGTTTAACGGCCGGGGAGCTGTTTTTT
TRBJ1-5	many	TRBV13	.	CASSSGNQPQHF	TGTGCCAGCAGCTCGGGCAATCAGCCCCAGCATTTT
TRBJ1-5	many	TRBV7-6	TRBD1	CASSQRTGDQPQHF	TGTGCCAGCAGCCAGCGGACAGGGGATCAGCCCCAGCATTTT
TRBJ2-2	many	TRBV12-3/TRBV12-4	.	CASSLANTGELFF	TGTGCCAGCAGCTTAGCGAACACCGGGGAGCTGTTTTTT
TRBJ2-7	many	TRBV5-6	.	CASSLELYEQYF	TGTGCCAGCAGCTTGGAACTGTACGAGCAGTACTTC
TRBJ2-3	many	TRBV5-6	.	CASSLATSFPPDTQYF	TGTGCCAGCAGCTTGGCCACCTCGTTTCCACCAGATACGCAGTATTTT
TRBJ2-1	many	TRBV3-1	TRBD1	CASSTTGGNYNEQFF	TGTGCCAGCAGCACTACAGGGGGGAACTACAATGAGCAGTTCTTC
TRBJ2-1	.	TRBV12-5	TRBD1	CASGLVKSTGDEQFF	TGTGCTAGTGGTTTGGTAAAGTCGACAGGGGATGAGCAGTTCTTC
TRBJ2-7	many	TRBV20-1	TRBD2	CSARRLAGASYEQYF	TGCAGTGCTAGGCGACTAGCGGGAGCCTCCTACGAGCAGTACTTC
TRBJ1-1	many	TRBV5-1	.	CASSLRQFQRNTEAFF	TGCGCCAGCAGCTTACGACAATTTCAGAGGAACACTGAAGCTTTCTTT
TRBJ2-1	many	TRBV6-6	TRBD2	CASKRGIKEQFF	TGTGCCAGCAAGCGGGGGATCAAGGAGCAGTTCTTC
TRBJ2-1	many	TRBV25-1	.	CASSHNEQFF	TGTGCCAGCAGCCACAATGAGCAGTTCTTC
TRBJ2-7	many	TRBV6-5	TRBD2	CASSTTAGTSGNNWGYEQYF	TGTGCCAGCAGTACCACTGCCGGGACTAGCGGGAATAATTGGGGCTACGAGCAGTACTTC
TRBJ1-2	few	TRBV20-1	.	CSARDIPNYGYTF	TGCAGTGCTAGAGACATTCCTAACTATGGCTACACCTTC
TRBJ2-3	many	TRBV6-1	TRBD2	CASPQGGGSTDTQYF	TGTGCCAGCCCCCAGGGCGGGGGTAGCACAGATACGCAGTATTTT
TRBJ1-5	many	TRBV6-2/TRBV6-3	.	CASRRQVEGNQPQHF	TGTGCCAGCAGACGACAGGTGGAGGGCAATCAGCCCCAGCATTTT
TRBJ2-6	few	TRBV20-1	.	CSARNFHSGANVLTF	TGCAGTGCCAGAAACTTTCACTCTGGGGCCAACGTCCTGACTTTC
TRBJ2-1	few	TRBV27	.	CASSSAPTPYNEQFF	TGTGCCAGCAGTTCCGCTCCTACCCCCTACAATGAGCAGTTCTTC
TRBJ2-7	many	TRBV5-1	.	CASSWGTGDEQYF	TGCGCCAGCAGCTGGGGGACGGGGGACGAGCAGTACTTC
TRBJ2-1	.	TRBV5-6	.	CASSLLLGEEDNEQFF	TGTGCCAGCAGCTTGCTGTTGGGGGAGGAGGACAATGAGCAGTTCTTC
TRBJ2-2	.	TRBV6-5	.	CASSQSGHDTGELFF	TGTGCCAGCAGCCAATCGGGACACGACACCGGGGAGCTGTTTTTT
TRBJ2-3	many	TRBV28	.	CASSFRFADTQYF	TGTGCCAGCAGTTTCCGGTTTGCAGATACGCAGTATTTT
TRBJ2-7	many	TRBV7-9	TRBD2	CASSYPSGRFSYEQYF	TGTGCCAGCAGCTACCCTAGCGGGAGGTTCTCCTACGAGCAGTACTTC
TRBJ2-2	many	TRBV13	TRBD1	CASSSDRGVTGELFF	TGTGCCAGCAGCTCGGACAGGGGGGTTACCGGGGAGCTGTTTTTT
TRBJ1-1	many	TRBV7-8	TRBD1	CASSLTGENTEAFF	TGTGCCAGCAGCTTAACAGGGGAGAACACTGAAGCTTTCTTT